Sequencing of this T cell receptor beta chain was carried out in a study of T-cell memory formation after mild COVID-19. Broader study findings: Mainly CM and EM harbored the contracting CD4+ clones; mainly EMRA harbored the CD8+ ones. Balance between CD4 and CD8 was seen in clones contracting day 15 to 85, and a CD4+ lean was seen in later expanders.

The CDR3 contains 16 residues. The V and J ends lost 3 bases and 4 bases respectively, with 17 bases between them. CDR1 and CDR2 from the germline V gene are SEHNR and FQNEAQ (reference sequence). After 5'RACE with constant-segment primers, TCR alpha and TCR beta cDNA libraries carrying sample barcodes and UMIs were obtained. TCRdb analysed the 5' RACE reads with MiXCR anew, one entry per CDR3 protein. The data hold about 110,000 distinct CDR3 sequences, with about a sixth observed a single time. In regard to this clonotype: The antigen is unknown.

The chain links TRBV7-9 to TRBJ2-3; tentatively, D is TRBD1 (6 bases). The receptor was derived from a man aged 18-30 years who had mild COVID-19 (a few samples of this study predate the infection). Cell type and time point are not known. Sequenced: PBMCs or a T cell subset sorted from them (not recorded which). CDR3 region: CASSFNRDTRSDTQYF. The CDR3 nucleotides are TGTGCCAGCAGCTTCAACCGGGACACCCGTTCAGATACGCAGTATTTT.